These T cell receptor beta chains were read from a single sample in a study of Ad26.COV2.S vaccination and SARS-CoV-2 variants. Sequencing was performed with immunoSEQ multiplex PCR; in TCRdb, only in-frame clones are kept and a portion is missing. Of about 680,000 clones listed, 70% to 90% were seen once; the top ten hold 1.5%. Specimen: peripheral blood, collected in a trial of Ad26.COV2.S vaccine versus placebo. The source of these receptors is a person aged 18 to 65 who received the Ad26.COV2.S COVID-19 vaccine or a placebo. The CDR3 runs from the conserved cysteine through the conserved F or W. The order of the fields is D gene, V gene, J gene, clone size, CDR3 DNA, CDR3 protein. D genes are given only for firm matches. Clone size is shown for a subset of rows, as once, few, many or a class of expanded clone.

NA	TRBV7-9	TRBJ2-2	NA	TGTGCCAGCAGCCCTAACGGGGGTTTTGGCACCGGGGAGCTGTTTTTT	CASSPNGGFGTGELFF
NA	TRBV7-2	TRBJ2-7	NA	TGTGCCAGCAGCTTAACTACCTACGAGCAGTACTTC	CASSLTTYEQYF
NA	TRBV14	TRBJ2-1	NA	TGTGCCAGCAGCCTAGGGGGTGGATCCTACAATGAGCAGTTCTTC	CASSLGGGSYNEQFF
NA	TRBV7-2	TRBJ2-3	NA	TGTGCCAGCAGCTTATCGGTACAGGGTGGATCCACAGATACGCAGTATTTT	CASSLSVQGGSTDTQYF
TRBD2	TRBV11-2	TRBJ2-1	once	TGTGCCAGCAGCTTAGAGGGCGGGGGGTTCGCTGAGCAGTTCTTC	CASSLEGGGFAEQFF
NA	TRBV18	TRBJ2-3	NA	TGTGCCAGCTCACAGCGGATCACAGATACGCAGTATTTT	CASSQRITDTQYF
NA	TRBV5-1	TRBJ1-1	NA	TGCGCCAGCAGCTTGGGGGCAGGGAAGTTGAACACTGAAGCTTTCTTT	CASSLGAGKLNTEAFF
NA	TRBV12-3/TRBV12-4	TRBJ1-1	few	TGTGCCAGCAGTTTTTCAGGGGTGGCTTTCTTT	CASSFSGVAFF
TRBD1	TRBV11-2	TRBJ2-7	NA	TGTGCCAGCAGCTTAGATCCCGGGACAGCCTACGAGCAGTACTTC	CASSLDPGTAYEQYF
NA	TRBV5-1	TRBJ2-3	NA	TGCGCCAGCAGCTTGCCCATGGCGGTCCTCTACACAGATACGCAGTATTTT	CASSLPMAVLYTDTQYF
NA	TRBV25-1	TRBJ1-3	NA	TGTGCCAGCAGTGAAAACAGCTACTCTGGAAACACCATATATTTT	CASSENSYSGNTIYF
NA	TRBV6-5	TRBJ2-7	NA	TGTGCCAGCTGCCGAACGCTGGGCTACGAGCAGTACTTC	CASCRTLGYEQYF
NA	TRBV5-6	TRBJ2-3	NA	TGTGCCAGCAGCTTGTCGGACCCAGATACGCAGTATTTT	CASSLSDPDTQYF
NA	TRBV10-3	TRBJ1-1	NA	TGTGCCATCACCGACAGAGTGAACACTGAAGCTTTCTTT	CAITDRVNTEAFF
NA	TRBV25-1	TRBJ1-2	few	TGTGCCAGCAACAAACAGGGTGCTGGCTACACCTTC	CASNKQGAGYTF
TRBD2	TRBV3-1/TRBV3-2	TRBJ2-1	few	TGTGCCAGCAGCCATTCGGGGGGCAATGAGCAGTTCTTC	CASSHSGGNEQFF
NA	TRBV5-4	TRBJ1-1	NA	TGTGCCAGCAGTAATAAGATTTTTGCCGGGGGTACTGAAGCTTTCTTT	CASSNKIFAGGTEAFF
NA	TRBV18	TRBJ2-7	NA	TGTGCCAGCTCACCAGGGCTAACCTCTCCCTACGAGCAGTACTTC	CASSPGLTSPYEQYF
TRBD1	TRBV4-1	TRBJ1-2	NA	TGCGCCAGCAGCCACCCCTCAGGGGGGGCGCGGGGCTATGGCTACACCTTC	CASSHPSGGARGYGYTF
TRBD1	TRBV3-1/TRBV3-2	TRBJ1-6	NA	TGTGCCAGCAGCTCAGGGGGGGGTGGCATGAGACCCCTCCACTTT	CASSSGGGGMRPLHF
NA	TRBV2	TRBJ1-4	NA	TGTGCCAGCAGTGACCTTGGACAGCTGGGAGAAAAACTGTTTTTT	CASSDLGQLGEKLFF
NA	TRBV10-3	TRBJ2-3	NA	TGTGCCATCAGCTTTGGACCGGATACGCAGTATTTT	CAISFGPDTQYF
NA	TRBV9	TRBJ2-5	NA	TGTGCCAGCAGCGCGCGCCCCCAGAGGGGCGAGACCCAGTACTTC	CASSARPQRGETQYF
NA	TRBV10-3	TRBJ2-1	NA	TGTGCCACCAGACTAGGAGACAATGAGCAGTTCTTC	CATRLGDNEQFF
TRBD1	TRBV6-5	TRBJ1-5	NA	TGTGCCAGCAGCAGGGACAGGAACAATCAGCCCCAGCATTTT	CASSRDRNNQPQHF
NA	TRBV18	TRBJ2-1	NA	TGTGCCAGCTCACCAGGGGGCGCGTATAATGAGCAGTTCTTC	CASSPGGAYNEQFF
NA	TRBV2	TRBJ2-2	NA	TGTGCCAGCAGGGGACAGAACACCGGGGAGCTGTTTTTT	CASRGQNTGELFF
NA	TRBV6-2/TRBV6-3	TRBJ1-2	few	TGTGCCAGCAGTAGAAGAATAGGGGATGGCTACACCTTC	CASSRRIGDGYTF
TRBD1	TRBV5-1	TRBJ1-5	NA	TGCGCCAGCAGCCCCGGACAGGGTGGTCAGCCCCAGCATTTT	CASSPGQGGQPQHF
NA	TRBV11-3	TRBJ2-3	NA	TGTGCCAGCAGCTTGCGCGGGACGGGAGATACGCAGTATTTT	CASSLRGTGDTQYF
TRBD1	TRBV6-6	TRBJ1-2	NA	TGTGCCAGCAGTTATGAGCTAGGGACAGGGGGAGAGGGCTACACCTTC	CASSYELGTGGEGYTF
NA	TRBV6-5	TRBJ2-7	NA	TGTGCCAGCAGTTACTCGAGTTTCTACGAGCAGTACTTC	CASSYSSFYEQYF
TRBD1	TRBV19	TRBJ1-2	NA	TGTGCCAGTAGTATAACAGGGACAGAGGGTGGCTACACCTTC	CASSITGTEGGYTF
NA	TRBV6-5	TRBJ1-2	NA	TGTGCCAGCAGTTACGGGCCGGGATCGAACTATGGCTACACCTTC	CASSYGPGSNYGYTF
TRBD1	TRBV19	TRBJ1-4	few	TGTGCCAGTAGTGCCGGGACAGGGGGAGAAAAACTGTTTTTT	CASSAGTGGEKLFF
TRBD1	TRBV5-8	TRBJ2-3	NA	TGTGCCAGCAGCTTCGGGACAGGGAGCACAGATACGCAGTATTTT	CASSFGTGSTDTQYF
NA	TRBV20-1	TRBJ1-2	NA	TGCAGTGCTAGGGGGGCCTATGGCTACACCTTC	CSARGAYGYTF
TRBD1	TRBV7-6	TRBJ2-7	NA	TGTGCCAGCAGCTTTGGGGACAGAGGCTCCTACGAGCAGTACTTC	CASSFGDRGSYEQYF
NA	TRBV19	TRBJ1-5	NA	TGTGCCAGTACCTCATCCTTAGGTCAGCCCCAGCATTTT	CASTSSLGQPQHF
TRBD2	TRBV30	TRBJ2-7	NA	TGTGCCTGGAGTGTACGCCTAGCGGGGCCCTACGAGCAGTACTTC	CAWSVRLAGPYEQYF
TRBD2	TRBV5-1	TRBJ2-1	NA	TGCGCCAGCAGCTTGAGGCGGGAGGGATACAATGAGCAGTTCTTC	CASSLRREGYNEQFF
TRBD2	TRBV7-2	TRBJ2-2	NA	TGTGCCAGCAGCTTAACTAGCGGAACGAACACCGGGGAGCTGTTTTTT	CASSLTSGTNTGELFF
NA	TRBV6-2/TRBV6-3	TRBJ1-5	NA	TGTGCCAGCAGTTACGACCCACAGGGTGCAGATCAGCCCCAGCATTTT	CASSYDPQGADQPQHF
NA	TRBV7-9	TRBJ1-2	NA	TGTGCCAGCAGCTTAGCTGCAGCTTATGGCTACACCTTC	CASSLAAAYGYTF
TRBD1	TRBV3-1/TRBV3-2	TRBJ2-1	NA	TGTGCCAGCAGCCGGGACAGGGGCCCGGGGGGGGAGCAGTTCTTC	CASSRDRGPGGEQFF
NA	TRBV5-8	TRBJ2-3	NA	TGTGCCAGCAGCTTGGGGGCGACCCCGCAGTATTTT	CASSLGATPQYF